Below are 5 T cell receptor beta chains sequenced from a single sample in a study of blood T cell repertoires in COVID-19. Using immunoSEQ multiplex PCR, the repertoire was profiled, and TCRdb retains in-frame clones only, with some absent. The table lists roughly 260,000 clones, about four fifths of them singletons. The specimen sequenced was PBMCs or T cells enriched from blood (not recorded which). These receptors all stem from a woman between 35 and 50 years old who had been exposed to COVID-19.

The J gene is TRBJ2-7, the V gene TRBV4-2, with 8 bases identical to TRBD1. Germline V CDR1 and CDR2: LGHNA, YNFKEQ. With V trimmed by 6 bases and J by 3 bases, 4 bases remained unmatched. CDR3 size: 13 residues. CDR3: CASRLGQGYEQYF. The CDR3 bases are TGTGCCAGCAGACTAGGACAGGGCTACGAGCAGTACTTC.

This chain links TRBV6-1 with TRBJ2-3; 13 nucleotides align to TRBD2. Germline CDR1 and CDR2: MNHNS and SASEGT. Losses at the gene ends were 0 bases for V and 0 bases for J; bases not matched to a gene: 6. The CDR3 loop spans 19 amino acids. The CDR3 region is CASSEAHWGLAGSTDTQYF. In DNA, the CDR3 is TGTGCCAGCAGTGAAGCTCATTGGGGACTAGCGGGGAGCACAGATACGCAGTATTTT.

The gene calls are TRBV5-1 and TRBJ2-7, with a weak D call TRBD2 (5 bases). Between the trimmed V and J ends, which lost 4 bases and 5 bases, there was a span of 10 bases. Per germline, CDR1 SGHRS and CDR2 YFSETQ. The CDR3 is 12 residues long. Written as DNA, the CDR3 is TGCGCCAGCAGCCACGGGATTAACGAGCAGTACTTC. This encodes CASSHGINEQYF.

This sequence joins TRBV9 and TRBJ2-3, with 9 bases identical to TRBD2. In germline, CDR1 is SGDLS, CDR2 YYNGEE. J was trimmed by 0 bases and V by 1 base; bases with no gene match: 3. The CDR3 totals 16 residues. The CDR3 loop is CASSVLAGASTDTQYF. The DNA of the CDR3 is TGTGCCAGCAGCGTATTAGCGGGGGCCAGCACAGATACGCAGTATTTT.

The V call is TRBV3-1 (or the pseudogene TRBV3-2), the J call TRBJ2-3; perhaps TRBD1 as D (6 bases). CDR1 LGHDT and CDR2 YNNKEL come from the germline V gene (reference sequence). The CDR3 has 16 amino acids. Trimming pared 4 bases from V and 6 bases from J, leaving 20 bases between. The CDR3 coding sequence is TGTGCCAGCAGCCCCTCCTGGGGGCCCGGGCGGGATACGCAGTATTTT. Translated, it gives CASSPSWGPGRDTQYF.